These 28 T cell receptor beta chains were sequenced from one sample in a study of T-cell reconstitution after alpha-beta-depleted transplantation in children. The TCRbeta library was prepared with unique molecular identifiers. In TCRdb, the PCR reads were re-called with MiXCR into one record per CDR3 protein. The profile covers 450,000 to 600,000 distinct CDR3 sequences, with about 16% appearing a single time and over 3% taken by the ten largest. The sample here was PBMCs from the stem cell graft donor, taken from the stem cell graft. The receptors derive from a human donor who donated a stem cell graft to a child with acute lymphoblastic leukemia.

This rearrangement joins TRBV5-1 to TRBJ1-6; D is uncertain. The CDR3 sequence is 15 residues long. Looked up from germline, CDR1 is SGHRS and CDR2 is YFSETQ. V lost 0 bases to trimming and J lost 7 bases, with 11 bases between them. The CDR3 DNA reads TGCGCCAGCAGCTTGGTGGGTCTGTGGAATTCACCCCTCCACTTT. It yields the protein CASSLVGLWNSPLHF.

This clonotype has more than one count but fewer than ten. The CDR3: CSARFPTTGAWSNQPQHF. The CDR3 region has the DNA TGCAGTGCTAGATTTCCCACGACAGGCGCCTGGAGCAATCAGCCCCAGCATTTT. The rearrangement links TRBV20-1 to TRBJ1-5; tentative D call: TRBD1 (6 bases). Germline CDR1 reads DFQATT; CDR2 reads SNEGSKA (reference sequence). The CDR3 covers 18 residues. Trimming took 2 bases from V and 1 from J, leaving 21 bases between them.

The chain uses TRBV7-9 and TRBJ2-7; 7 nucleotides match TRBD2. The CDR3 totals 12 residues. CDR1 is SEHNR and CDR2 is FQNEAQ in the germline V gene (reference sequence). Trimming cost V 4 bases and J 3 bases; bases outside gene matches: 0. CDR3 in DNA: TGTGCCAGCAGCTGGGACTACTACGAGCAGTACTTC. Translating gives CASSWDYYEQYF.

There are a few counts of this clonotype. CDR3 sequence reads: CASSLVGVRIYEQYF. In DNA form, the CDR3 reads TGCGCCAGCAGCTTGGTAGGGGTCCGTATCTACGAGCAGTACTTC. This chain joins TRBV5-1 and TRBJ2-7; a possible D gene is TRBD1 (5 bases). CDR3 size: 15 residues. Germline V lookup: CDR1 SGHRS, CDR2 YFSETQ. The V gene lost 0 bases and the J gene lost 3 bases, with 13 bases spanning the gap.

The gene calls are TRBV12-3 or TRBV12-4 and TRBJ2-3; no definite D call. V lost 1 base, J lost 4 bases, and 12 bases lay in between. The CDR3 runs to 15 residues. The CDR3 is CASSLVTGPPDTQYF. For the CDR3, the DNA is TGTGCCAGCAGTTTAGTAACCGGCCCCCCAGATACGCAGTATTTT.

The rearrangement joins TRBV5-4 to TRBJ2-3; 7 nucleotides agree with TRBD2. This CDR3 has 16 residues. The trim removed 1 base at V and 0 bases at J, leaving 5 bases unmatched. Germline lookup yields CDR1 SGHNT and CDR2 YYREEE (reference sequence). The CDR3 sequence is CASSLFAGVSTDTQYF. For the CDR3, the DNA is TGTGCCAGCAGCTTGTTCGCGGGGGTAAGCACAGATACGCAGTATTTT.

This chain uses TRBV12-3 or TRBV12-4 with TRBJ2-4; maybe TRBD2 (5 bases). The V end was cut by 3 bases, the J end by 16 bases, with 19 bases between. The CDR3 has 13 residues. CDR3 coding DNA: TGTGCCAGCAGTTTTAACGGAGAGGGAGTAGGATACTTC. Its protein is CASSFNGEGVGYF.

The chain combines TRBV9 with TRBJ2-2; D might be TRBD2 (6 bases). V lost 0 bases and J 5 bases, leaving 11 bases between the germline ends. CDR3 length equals 15 residues. The germline CDR1 and CDR2 sequences are SGDLS and YYNGEE. The CDR3 bases are TGTGCCAGCAGCGTAGCGGGAGAGGGTACCGGGGAGCTGTTTTTT. It specifies CASSVAGEGTGELFF.

The CDR3: CSVDPGQAQDTQYF. CDR3 DNA: TGCAGCGTTGACCCGGGCCAGGCTCAAGATACGCAGTATTTT. The chain has TRBV29-1 and TRBJ2-3; D uncertain. Germline CDR1 and CDR2: SQVTM and ANQGSEA. The CDR3 extends over 14 amino acids. Trimming stripped 3 bases from V and 5 bases from J, with 15 bases between.

The chain joins TRBV3-1 to TRBJ2-7; 7 nucleotides match TRBD2. With 0 bases clipped from V and 1 base from J, the junction kept 3 bases outside the gene matches. The CDR3 is 15 amino acids. Germline CDR1 and CDR2: LGHDT and YNNKEL (reference sequence). The CDR3 region is CASSQESSGSYEQYF. The DNA of the CDR3 is TGTGCCAGCAGCCAAGAATCTAGCGGTTCCTACGAGCAGTACTTC.

V usage is TRBV7-9 and J usage is TRBJ2-5; D is unclear. Trimming left V 6 bases short and J 1 base short, with 9 bases between. Germline-derived CDR1 and CDR2 are SEHNR and FQNEAQ (reference sequence). The CDR3 has 13 residues. The CDR3: CASRLCCQETQYF. The CDR3 DNA is TGTGCCAGCAGATTATGCTGCCAAGAGACCCAGTACTTC.

The rearrangement links TRBV7-3 to TRBJ2-2; 7 bases map to TRBD2. The CDR3 contains 13 residues. V lost 5 bases, J lost 6 bases, and 3 bases stayed unmatched. Germline loops: CDR1 SGHTA, CDR2 FQGTGA. The CDR3, as DNA: TGTGCCAGCAGCGGGGGGGGTTCCGGGGAGCTGTTTTTT. Translating gives CASSGGGSGELFF.

This clonotype was observed a few times. The chain recombines TRBV9 with TRBJ1-2, with 7 nucleotides matching TRBD1. The CDR3 totals 14 residues. Looked up from germline, CDR1 is SGDLS and CDR2 is YYNGEE. Trimming removed 0 bases from V and 8 bases from J; junction bases left unmatched: 7. CDR3 sequence: CASSVDDRVGGYTF. DNA for the CDR3: TGTGCCAGCAGCGTAGACGACAGGGTTGGAGGCTACACCTTC. Full variable domain (rest looked up from reference TRBV9 and TRBJ1-2): DSGVTQTPKHLITATGQRVTLRCSPRSGDLSVYWYQQSLDQGLQFLIQYYNGEERAKGNILERFSAQQFPDLHSELNLSSLELGDSALYFCASSVDDRVGGYTFGSGTRLTVV.

In its sample, this clonotype was seen a few times. The V call is TRBV4-3, the J call TRBJ2-2; 9 bases match TRBD1. With 4 bases clipped from V and 6 bases from J, the junction kept 9 bases outside the gene matches. The germline CDR1 and CDR2 sequences are LGHNA and YSLEER. The CDR3 sequence is 16 residues long. CDR3 sequence (DNA): TGCGCCAGCAGCCGAATACAGGGGGCTTTGGCCGGGGAGCTGTTTTTT. This gives the protein CASSRIQGALAGELFF.

This clonotype was detected only a few times. V gene TRBV7-9 combines with J gene TRBJ2-1, with D possibly called TRBD1 or TRBD2 (5 bases each). CDR1 is SEHNR, CDR2 FQNEAQ, per germline (reference sequence). The V end lost 11 bases, the J end lost 0 bases, and 20 bases lay between the germline ends. There are 16 residues in the CDR3. CDR3 amino acids: CAPDLAEGNSYNEQFF. DNA for the CDR3: TGTGCCCCCGATCTGGCCGAGGGGAACTCCTACAATGAGCAGTTCTTC. The full variable domain, its missing parts supplied by reference TRBV7-9 and TRBJ2-1, is DTGVSQNPRHKITKRGQNVTFRCDPISEHNRLYWYRQTLGQGPEFLTYFQNEAQLEKSRLLSDRFSAERPKGSFSTLEIQRTEQGDSAMYLCAPDLAEGNSYNEQFFGPGTRLTVL.

This clonotype was observed a handful of times. V and J are TRBV15 and TRBJ2-3; 10 nucleotides line up with TRBD2. CDR1 and CDR2 (germline): LNHNV, YYDKDF (reference sequence). J was trimmed by 1 base and V by 5 bases; bases with no gene match: 9. The CDR3 length is 17 residues. CDR3 nucleotides: TGTGCCACCAGCGGCAGCTTACTAGCGGGACGCACAGATACGCAGTATTTT. It translates to CATSGSLLAGRTDTQYF. The whole variable domain, remainder taken from reference TRBV15 and TRBJ2-3, is DAMVIQNPRYQVTQFGKPVTLSCSQTLNHNVMYWYQQKSSQAPKLLFHYYDKDFNNEADTPDNFQSRRPNTSFCFLDIRSPGLGDTAMYLCATSGSLLAGRTDTQYFGPGTRLTVL.

The chain recombines TRBV24-1 with TRBJ2-3; D may be TRBD2 (6 bases). This CDR3 comprises 17 residues. The ends were cut back, 1 base at V and 2 bases at J, with 15 bases in the middle. Germline lookup yields CDR1 KGHDR and CDR2 SFDVKD. The CDR3 reads CATSDLGAGFSTDTQYF. The CDR3, as DNA: TGTGCCACCAGTGATTTAGGAGCGGGCTTCTCCACAGATACGCAGTATTTT.

This clonotype was detected once. The V call is TRBV18, the J call TRBJ1-2; D is possibly TRBD1 (5 bases). V lost 3 bases and J lost 3, with 8 bases in between. In germline, CDR1 is KGHSH, CDR2 LQKENI. The CDR3 length is 13 residues. CDR3: CASSPQGHYGYTF. CDR3 nucleotides: TGTGCCAGCTCACCGCAGGGCCACTATGGCTACACCTTC.

The chain combines TRBV24-1 with TRBJ1-3; 9 bases fit TRBD1. Losses at the gene ends were 9 bases for V and 2 bases for J; bases not matched to a gene: 4. From germline, CDR1 is KGHDR and CDR2 SFDVKD. This CDR3 has 14 residues. CDR3 amino acids: CATGGTGPGNTIYF. The DNA for the CDR3 is TGTGCCACCGGCGGGACAGGGCCTGGAAACACCATATATTTT.

This clonotype has only a few counts. This sequence joins TRBV27 and TRBJ1-1; D ambiguous. This CDR3 has 13 residues. Germline lookup yields CDR1 MNHEY and CDR2 SMNVEV (reference sequence). V was shortened by 3 bases and J by 3 bases, with 8 bases between the two germline ends. CDR3 amino acids: CASSFSAHTEAFF. CDR3 nucleotide sequence: TGTGCCAGCAGTTTTTCCGCGCACACTGAAGCTTTCTTT.

This clonotype was counted only a few times. The chain links TRBV5-1 to TRBJ1-4, with D unresolved. Trimming cost V 4 bases and J 0 bases, with 19 bases left between them. The CDR3 has 18 residues. CDR1 is SGHRS and CDR2 is YFSETQ in the germline V gene. The CDR3 DNA reads TGCGCCAGCAGCGGAATCCCGGGATACGATACAACTAATGAAAAACTGTTTTTT. The encoded protein is CASSGIPGYDTTNEKLFF.

The genes are TRBV10-2 and TRBJ2-5; D gene ambiguous. Trimming pared 7 bases from V and 2 bases from J, leaving 14 bases between. Germline V CDR1 and CDR2: WSHSY, SAAADI. The CDR3 sequence is 14 residues long. CDR3 loop: CASNVPGRQETQYF. The CDR3 DNA reads as TGCGCCAGCAACGTACCGGGCAGGCAAGAGACCCAGTACTTC.

The chain uses TRBV2 and TRBJ1-2; D gene unclear. The CDR3 totals 13 residues. V lost 3 bases to trimming and J lost 8 bases, with 13 bases between them. Germline CDR1 reads SNHLY; CDR2 reads FYNNEI. This CDR3 is CASSDSPIEGYTF. The CDR3 DNA reads as TGTGCCAGCAGTGACAGCCCTATCGAGGGCTACACCTTC.

This clonotype was seen a few times. The V gene is TRBV4-1, the J gene TRBJ2-2; 13 bases align to TRBD2. Germline lookup yields CDR1 MGHRA and CDR2 YSYEKL. The CDR3 is made up of 18 amino acids. The ends lost 0 bases at V and 6 bases at J; junction bases unmatched: 7. CDR3 protein: CASSQEELAGGWAGELFF. The CDR3 DNA reads TGCGCCAGCAGCCAAGAGGAACTAGCGGGAGGGTGGGCCGGGGAGCTGTTTTTT.

This clonotype was seen a handful of times. CDR3 sequence (DNA): TGCGCCAGCAGCTTAGAAGGTTCAAACCTCTATGGCTACACCTTC. Amino acids: CASSLEGSNLYGYTF. This chain uses TRBV5-1 with TRBJ1-2, with unresolved D. The CDR3 contains 15 residues. The germline gives CDR1 SGHRS, CDR2 YFSETQ. Trimming removed 2 bases from V and 4 bases from J, with 15 bases in between.

This rearrangement joins TRBV14 to TRBJ2-1; a possible D gene is TRBD2 (5 bases). Trimming took 1 base from V and 13 from J, leaving 14 bases between them. The CDR3 has 13 amino acids. The V gene's germline CDR1 is SGHDN and CDR2 FVKESK. CDR3 DNA: TGTGCCAGCAGCCAAGTTTCTAGCCATTCCCAGTTCTTC. Its protein product is CASSQVSSHSQFF.

The V gene is TRBV20-1, the J gene TRBJ2-7, with D tentatively TRBD2 (7 bases). The CDR3 extends over 14 amino acids. V was trimmed by 4 bases and J by 2 bases, leaving 15 bases between them. Germline loops: CDR1 DFQATT, CDR2 SNEGSKA (reference sequence). The DNA of the CDR3 is TGCAGTGCTACCAGGGGCGGGAGCACCTACGAGCAGTACTTC. Its translation: CSATRGGSTYEQYF.

This clonotype has more than one count but fewer than ten. The genes are TRBV20-1 and TRBJ2-1; TRBD2 matches 14 bases. Germline V gene lookup returns CDR1 DFQATT and CDR2 SNEGSKA (reference sequence). The CDR3 loop spans 17 amino acids. J gave up 9 bases and V 3 bases, and 13 bases lay outside the gene matches. In DNA, the CDR3 is TGCAGTGCTAGGGGTCCCGGGACTAGCGGGAGTGCGAGTGAGCAGTTCTTC. Translation: CSARGPGTSGSASEQFF.